A selection of T cell receptor beta chains follows, all from one sample in a study of T cells in Graves' hyperthyroidism and ophthalmopathy. TCRdb called the multiplex PCR reads again in MiXCR, with one record for every CDR3 protein. The sample shows some 420,000 distinct CDR3 sequences, about 13% of them seen only once. The material sequenced was blood. These receptors were obtained from a woman younger than 30 with Graves' hyperthyroidism. CDR3s include the opening cysteine and the closing phenylalanine or tryptophan. Fields, in order: D gene, clone size, V gene, J gene, CDR3 protein, CDR3 DNA. A D gene is named only where the DNA matches it firmly. Clone size is not always given. Where it is, it says once, few, many or a class for expanded clones.

D: NA; size: NA; V: TRBV12-3/TRBV12-4; J: TRBJ2-5; CDR3: CASSKGTEETQYF; DNA: TGTGCCAGCAGTAAGGGGACGGAAGAGACCCAGTACTTC
D: NA; size: few; V: TRBV7-8; J: TRBJ2-5; CDR3: CASSLSRGGLQETQYF; DNA: TGTGCCAGCAGCTTAAGTCGGGGAGGACTCCAAGAGACCCAGTACTTC
D: TRBD2; size: many; V: TRBV12-3/TRBV12-4; J: TRBJ2-3; CDR3: CASRVNSGRGTGTQYF; DNA: TGTGCCAGCAGGGTTAATAGCGGGAGGGGGACAGGTACGCAGTATTTT
D: TRBD2; size: NA; V: TRBV7-8; J: TRBJ2-1; CDR3: CASSMLGLAGAYNEQFF; DNA: TGTGCCAGCAGCATGCTCGGACTAGCGGGAGCCTACAATGAGCAGTTCTTC
D: NA; size: many; V: TRBV6-5; J: TRBJ1-1; CDR3: CASSYRLNTEAFF; DNA: TGTGCCAGCAGTTACCGTTTGAACACTGAAGCTTTCTTT
D: TRBD2; size: many; V: TRBV12-3/TRBV12-4; J: TRBJ2-5; CDR3: CASSFGTTQTSSQYF; DNA: TGTGCCAGCAGTTTCGGGACTACCCAGACCTCCAGCCAGTACTTC
D: TRBD1; size: many; V: TRBV6-1; J: TRBJ1-5; CDR3: CASSLGQGPQPQHF; DNA: TGTGCCAGCAGCTTGGGACAGGGCCCTCAGCCCCAGCATTTT
D: NA; size: NA; V: TRBV19; J: TRBJ2-6; CDR3: CACSSRAVLTF; DNA: TGTGCCTGTAGTTCGCGGGCCGTCCTGACTTTC
D: NA; size: NA; V: TRBV10-3; J: TRBJ2-7; CDR3: CAISDGPYEQYF; DNA: TGTGCCATCAGTGACGGACCCTACGAGCAGTACTTC
D: NA; size: many; V: TRBV28; J: TRBJ2-5; CDR3: CASSDRGLRGETQYF; DNA: TGTGCCAGCAGCGATCGGGGACTTCGGGGGGAGACCCAGTACTTC
D: NA; size: many; V: TRBV28; J: TRBJ1-1; CDR3: CASSSREADEAFF; DNA: TGTGCCAGCAGTTCCCGGGAGGCTGATGAAGCTTTCTTT
D: NA; size: many; V: TRBV3-1; J: TRBJ1-5; CDR3: CASSDGMRRTQHF; DNA: TGTGCCAGCAGCGACGGGATGCGCCGGACCCAGCATTTT
D: TRBD1; size: NA; V: TRBV29-1; J: TRBJ2-1; CDR3: CGVPGQGYNEQFF; DNA: TGCGGCGTCCCCGGACAGGGATACAATGAGCAGTTCTTC
D: TRBD1; size: few; V: TRBV12-3/TRBV12-4; J: TRBJ2-3; CDR3: CASSFGTGGPDTQYF; DNA: TGTGCCAGCAGTTTTGGGACAGGGGGTCCAGATACGCAGTATTTT
D: TRBD1; size: NA; V: TRBV7-2; J: TRBJ2-1; CDR3: CASSPRGPQGVAYNEQFF; DNA: TGTGCCAGCAGCCCGCGTGGCCCTCAGGGGGTTGCCTACAATGAGCAGTTCTTC
D: NA; size: many; V: TRBV20-1; J: TRBJ2-1; CDR3: CSAWTDDMYNEQFF; DNA: TGCAGTGCCTGGACAGACGATATGTACAATGAGCAGTTCTTC
D: TRBD1; size: few; V: TRBV11-2; J: TRBJ1-2; CDR3: CASRSIRGPDSGYTF; DNA: TGTGCCAGCAGGTCAATCAGGGGGCCTGATAGTGGCTACACCTTC
D: NA; size: few; V: TRBV5-1; J: TRBJ1-2; CDR3: CASSLAERGDYTF; DNA: TGCGCCAGCAGCTTGGCCGAAAGGGGTGACTACACCTTC
D: NA; size: NA; V: TRBV30; J: TRBJ2-7; CDR3: CAWSLSSGFHEQYF; DNA: TGTGCCTGGAGCCTATCGTCAGGGTTCCACGAGCAGTACTTC
D: NA; size: few; V: TRBV12-3/TRBV12-4; J: TRBJ1-6; CDR3: CASSGTSVNSPLHF; DNA: TGTGCCAGCAGTGGGACATCGGTTAATTCACCCCTCCACTTT
D: TRBD2; size: few; V: TRBV7-9; J: TRBJ2-7; CDR3: CASSQTSGRVSEQYF; DNA: TGTGCCAGCAGCCAAACTAGCGGGAGGGTGAGCGAGCAGTACTTC
D: NA; size: NA; V: TRBV9; J: TRBJ2-1; CDR3: CASSVGGQGPNEQFF; DNA: TGTGCCAGCAGCGTAGGGGGGCAGGGGCCTAATGAGCAGTTCTTC
D: NA; size: many; V: TRBV12-3/TRBV12-4; J: TRBJ1-2; CDR3: CASKPGRRIYGYTF; DNA: TGTGCCAGCAAACCAGGACGGCGGATCTATGGCTACACCTTC
D: TRBD1; size: many; V: TRBV7-8; J: TRBJ2-1; CDR3: CASSRGTGQRDNEQFF; DNA: TGTGCCAGCAGCAGAGGGACAGGGCAACGGGACAATGAGCAGTTCTTC
D: TRBD2; size: NA; V: TRBV28; J: TRBJ2-7; CDR3: CASSESSGRTGEQYF; DNA: TGTGCCAGCAGTGAATCCAGCGGGAGGACGGGGGAGCAGTACTTC
D: NA; size: few; V: TRBV19; J: TRBJ1-4; CDR3: CASSMGGEKLFF; DNA: TGTGCCAGTAGTATGGGGGGCGAAAAACTGTTTTTT
D: TRBD1; size: NA; V: TRBV6-1; J: TRBJ1-5; CDR3: CASSARQGQQPQHF; DNA: TGTGCCAGCAGTGCCAGACAGGGGCAGCAGCCCCAGCATTTT
D: TRBD2; size: NA; V: TRBV3-1; J: TRBJ2-1; CDR3: CASSQDRLAGANEQFF; DNA: TGTGCCAGCAGCCAAGATCGACTAGCGGGAGCAAATGAGCAGTTCTTC
D: NA; size: many; V: TRBV20-1; J: TRBJ1-1; CDR3: CSARDQGGNTEAFF; DNA: TGCAGTGCTAGAGATCAGGGAGGGAACACTGAAGCTTTCTTT
D: TRBD1; size: NA; V: TRBV27; J: TRBJ1-1; CDR3: CASSFQGAGWRDTEAFF; DNA: TGTGCCAGCAGTTTTCAGGGGGCTGGATGGAGAGACACTGAAGCTTTCTTT
D: TRBD2; size: few; V: TRBV6-1; J: TRBJ2-2; CDR3: CASRGGRAGDRTGELFF; DNA: TGTGCCAGCCGCGGCGGGAGGGCCGGTGATCGCACCGGGGAGCTGTTTTTT
D: NA; size: many; V: TRBV6-2/TRBV6-3; J: TRBJ1-5; CDR3: CASSYSPQISSNQPQHF; DNA: TGTGCCAGCAGTTACTCACCCCAAATCAGTAGCAATCAGCCCCAGCATTTT
D: NA; size: many; V: TRBV20-1; J: TRBJ1-6; CDR3: CSAKYRTGNSPLHF; DNA: TGCAGTGCTAAATATCGTACTGGGAATTCACCCCTCCACTTT
D: TRBD2; size: NA; V: TRBV19; J: TRBJ2-1; CDR3: CASSMASGAYNEQFF; DNA: TGTGCCAGTAGTATGGCTAGCGGGGCATACAATGAGCAGTTCTTC
D: NA; size: many; V: TRBV29-1; J: TRBJ1-1; CDR3: CSVEDQGLNTEAFF; DNA: TGCAGCGTTGAAGATCAGGGGTTGAACACTGAAGCTTTCTTT
D: NA; size: NA; V: TRBV4-2; J: TRBJ2-7; CDR3: CASSQAPRTTHEQYF; DNA: TGTGCCAGCAGCCAAGCCCCCCGGACTACCCACGAGCAGTACTTC
D: NA; size: many; V: TRBV27; J: TRBJ1-5; CDR3: CASSLYGVSNQPQHF; DNA: TGTGCCAGCAGTTTATATGGGGTTAGCAATCAGCCCCAGCATTTT
D: TRBD1; size: many; V: TRBV6-1; J: TRBJ1-5; CDR3: CASTGVGNQPQHF; DNA: TGTGCCAGTACAGGGGTTGGCAATCAGCCCCAGCATTTT
D: NA; size: NA; V: TRBV9; J: TRBJ1-2; CDR3: CASSVERQDDYGYTF; DNA: TGTGCCAGCAGCGTAGAGAGACAGGATGACTATGGCTACACCTTC
D: TRBD1; size: many; V: TRBV14; J: TRBJ1-2; CDR3: CASSGQGAWGYTF; DNA: TGTGCCAGCAGCGGACAGGGGGCTTGGGGCTACACCTTC
D: TRBD2; size: NA; V: TRBV3-1; J: TRBJ2-2; CDR3: CASSLRTSGRAGELFF; DNA: TGTGCCAGCAGCCTACGGACTAGCGGGAGGGCCGGGGAGCTGTTTTTT
D: TRBD1; size: few; V: TRBV2; J: TRBJ2-7; CDR3: CASTGQAHSYEQYF; DNA: TGTGCCAGCACTGGACAGGCGCACTCCTACGAGCAGTACTTC
D: NA; size: many; V: TRBV28; J: TRBJ2-1; CDR3: CASSPSLSNYNEQFF; DNA: TGTGCCAGCAGTCCCAGCTTGTCTAATTACAATGAGCAGTTCTTC